Presented here are 28 T cell receptor beta chains from one specimen sequenced in a study of T cell repertoires in cytomegalovirus infection. TCRdb itself ran the reads through MiXCR, one entry per CDR3 protein. The table has about 260,000 distinct CDR3 sequences, roughly 13% seen once. The sequenced sample was PBMCs. The source of these receptors is a human donor in good health (CMV status not recorded). Some clones in this sample may be carry-over from other donors' samples.

This clonotype was counted between two and nine times. The V and J genes are TRBV20-1 and TRBJ2-6; TRBD1 might be the D (5 bases). V shed 6 bases and J shed 3 bases, with 6 bases lying between them. CDR1 DFQATT and CDR2 SNEGSKA come from the germline V gene (reference sequence). The CDR3 spans 12 residues. CDR3 protein: CSARVGANVLTF. The CDR3 nucleotides are TGCAGTGCCAGGGTTGGGGCCAACGTCCTGACTTTC.

This clonotype was counted between two and nine times. CDR3 bases: TGTGCCAGCACCACACAGGGGGCTAACACCGGGGAGCTGTTTTTT. Residues: CASTTQGANTGELFF. This chain joins TRBV2 and TRBJ2-2, with 9 nucleotides matching TRBD1. The CDR3 length is 15 residues. Germline CDR1 is SNHLY and CDR2 is FYNNEI. V shed 7 bases and J 2 bases; nucleotides not matched to a gene: 5. The whole variable domain, filled in from reference TRBV2 and TRBJ2-2, reads EPEVTQTPSHQVTQMGQEVILRCVPISNHLYFYWYRQILGQKVEFLVSFYNNEISEKSEIFDDQFSVERPDGSNFTLKIRSTKLEDSAMYFCASTTQGANTGELFFGEGSRLTVL.

This clonotype was seen at least ten times. The gene calls are TRBV12-3 or TRBV12-4 and TRBJ1-1, with TRBD1 matching over 7 bases. Unmatched junction bases numbered 7, after V lost 6 bases and J lost 0 bases. The CDR3 is made up of 15 amino acids. Here the CDR3 DNA reads TGTGCCAGCAGATCCCTAGGGACAGTGAACACTGAAGCTTTCTTT. Protein sequence: CASRSLGTVNTEAFF.

This clonotype was observed at least ten times. The chain has TRBV7-6 and TRBJ2-1; D unclear. Deletions cut 11 bases from V and 8 bases from J, with 16 bases between. Germline-derived CDR1 and CDR2 are SGHVS and FNYEAQ. The CDR3 extends over 12 amino acids. Here the CDR3 reads CASEVTFDEQFF. The DNA for the CDR3 is TGTGCCTCCGAGGTAACGTTCGATGAGCAGTTCTTC.

In this sample, this clonotype turned up many times. The rearrangement joins TRBV7-2 to TRBJ2-7, with 12 bases fitting TRBD2. Germline V gene sequence: CDR1 SGHTA, CDR2 FQGNSA. The CDR3 consists of 18 residues. V was pared by 2 bases and J by 3 bases, with 11 bases of the junction left unmatched. The CDR3 loop is CASSLKPSGRAFSYEQYF. The DNA for the CDR3 is TGTGCCAGCAGCTTAAAGCCTAGCGGGAGGGCCTTTAGCTACGAGCAGTACTTC.

Many counts were recorded for this clonotype. The CDR3, as DNA: TGTGCCAGCAGTGAAAGAGACGGCGCGGCCAAAAACATTCAGTACTTC. Protein sequence: CASSERDGAAKNIQYF. This chain links TRBV2 with TRBJ2-4; D is ambiguous. Germline V CDR1 and CDR2: SNHLY, FYNNEI. Trimming cost V 2 bases and J 1 base, with 12 bases left between them. CDR3 length: 16 residues.

This clonotype has a count of ten or more. The rearrangement uses TRBV28 and TRBJ1-6; 10 bases agree with TRBD1. Germline V lookup: CDR1 MDHEN, CDR2 SYDVKM. This CDR3 contains 15 residues. The V segment lost 5 bases and the J segment 9 bases; nucleotides outside the gene matches: 7. DNA for the CDR3: TGTGCCAGCAGTGTCCGGACAGGGGGAGGTTCACCCCTCCACTTT. Its translation is CASSVRTGGGSPLHF.

V is TRBV12-3 or TRBV12-4 and J is TRBJ2-1; D is ambiguous. The CDR3 has 14 residues. Trimming cost V 6 bases and J 8 bases, with 17 bases left between them. In DNA, the CDR3 is TGTGCCAGCAGCCCACCCCAAGACCCCTATGAGCAGTTCTTC. It encodes CASSPPQDPYEQFF.

J is TRBJ2-1 and V is TRBV6-5, with D possibly TRBD2 on 6 matching bases. Trimming took 0 bases from V and 0 from J, leaving 9 bases between them. Germline V CDR1 and CDR2: MNHEY, SVGAGI. CDR3 length: 16 amino acids. The chain's CDR3 is CASSYSAGSSYNEQFF. Written as DNA, the CDR3 is TGTGCCAGCAGTTACTCGGCGGGATCCTCCTACAATGAGCAGTTCTTC.

This clonotype was seen more than once but under ten times. V and J are TRBV4-2 and TRBJ2-5; D gene uncertain. V lost 1 base to trimming and J lost 1 base, with 7 bases between them. Germline CDR1 is LGHNA and CDR2 is YNFKEQ. The CDR3 consists of 14 residues. Here the CDR3 DNA reads TGTGCCAGCAGCCAAGCGTCAGGCCAAGAGACCCAGTACTTC. Amino acid sequence: CASSQASGQETQYF.

This clonotype was recorded a few times. J is TRBJ2-2 and V is TRBV6-2 or TRBV6-3, with 8 bases lining up with TRBD2. CDR3 size: 16 residues. Germline lookup yields CDR1 MNHEY and CDR2 SVGEGT. J gave up 3 bases and V 7 bases, and 10 bases lay outside the gene matches. The CDR3 loop is CASTDPSGLDTGELFF. CDR3 DNA: TGTGCCAGCACAGACCCTAGCGGGTTAGACACCGGGGAGCTGTTTTTT.

Written as DNA, the CDR3 is TGCAGCGCCACGAGCCAGAACGATGGCTACACCTTC. Translating gives CSATSQNDGYTF. This rearrangement joins TRBV29-1 to TRBJ1-2, with no clear D. Looked up from germline, CDR1 is SQVTM and CDR2 is ANQGSEA. V was trimmed by 7 bases and J by 6 bases, leaving 15 bases between them. The CDR3 sequence is 12 residues long.

Ten or more counts support this clonotype. The genes are TRBV6-5 and TRBJ2-1; D possibly corresponds to TRBD2 (5 bases). Germline V lookup: CDR1 MNHEY, CDR2 SVGAGI. This CDR3 contains 13 residues. V was shortened by 11 bases and J by 4 bases, with 15 bases between the two germline ends. Here the CDR3 reads CAGGASLYNEQFF. The CDR3 DNA sequence: TGTGCCGGAGGCGCGAGCCTATACAATGAGCAGTTCTTC.

In this sample, this clonotype turned up a few times. This chain connects TRBV5-1 to TRBJ1-1; 9 bases line up with TRBD1. The CDR3 consists of 14 residues. Germline loops: CDR1 SGHRS, CDR2 YFSETQ. V lost 1 base to trimming and J lost 7 bases; unmatched junction nucleotides: 5. In DNA, the CDR3 is TGCGCCAGCAGCTTGCGGACAGGGGCAGGTGAAGCTTTCTTT. It is translated as CASSLRTGAGEAFF.

This clonotype was detected a few times. This rearrangement joins TRBV5-6 to TRBJ1-2; possibly TRBD1 for D (5 bases). The CDR3 is made up of 15 amino acids. V was trimmed by 0 bases and J by 5 bases, leaving 14 bases between them. The V gene's germline CDR1 is SGHDT and CDR2 YYEEEE. CDR3 nucleotide sequence: TGTGCCAGCAGCTTGGGAGCCGGGACCGAGTATGGCTACACCTTC. Amino acid sequence: CASSLGAGTEYGYTF.

The chain links TRBV7-2 to TRBJ1-4, with D maybe TRBD1 (5 bases). Germline V lookup: CDR1 SGHTA, CDR2 FQGNSA. With 4 bases removed from V and 0 bases from J, the gap between germline ends came to 9 bases. The length of the CDR3 is 15 residues. The CDR3 bases are TGTGCCAGCAGCTCATCAGGGCCAACTAATGAAAAACTGTTTTTT. It translates to CASSSSGPTNEKLFF.

This clonotype has more than one count but fewer than ten. The chain links TRBV7-9 to TRBJ1-2; D is ambiguous. The CDR3 is 14 amino acids. Germline CDR1 and CDR2: SEHNR and FQNEAQ (reference sequence). V shed 1 base and J shed 4 bases, with 10 bases lying between them. The CDR3 DNA is TGTGCCAGCAGCTTAGGAGGTTCGCTCTATGGCTACACCTTC. It specifies CASSLGGSLYGYTF.

The chain employs TRBV29-1 and TRBJ2-1; 7 bases map to TRBD2. Trimming took 7 bases from V and 7 from J; bases not matched to a gene: 10. The CDR3 sequence is 13 residues long. Germline V gene lookup returns CDR1 SQVTM and CDR2 ANQGSEA. The CDR3 loop is CSGRLAGPNEQFF. In DNA, the CDR3 is TGCAGCGGCCGACTAGCAGGACCTAATGAGCAGTTCTTC.

For this clonotype: This may stem from a read error, because a much larger clone lies one nucleotide away. CDR3 DNA: TGTGCCAGCAGCTTGTGGGATGGGCAGTTCTTC. Translated: CASSLWDGQFF. The V and J genes are TRBV7-2 and TRBJ2-1; D is unclear. Germline V gives CDR1 SGHTA, CDR2 FQGNSA. Trimming shortened V by 3 bases and J by 12 bases, and 9 bases separated the two germline ends. The CDR3 has 11 amino acids.

This chain joins TRBV29-1 and TRBJ2-3; 11 nucleotides agree with TRBD1. Germline CDR1 is SQVTM and CDR2 is ANQGSEA. The CDR3 is 15 amino acids. V shed 5 bases, J shed 4 bases, and the junction held 8 bases outside the gene matches. Here the CDR3 DNA reads TGCAGCGTTTCCCGGACAGGGGGCTTTCCAGATACGCAGTATTTT. The encoded protein is CSVSRTGGFPDTQYF.

This clonotype came up a few times. V is TRBV25-1 and J is TRBJ2-1; maybe TRBD1 (5 bases). This CDR3 has 11 residues. Trimming pared 4 bases from V and 11 bases from J, leaving 9 bases between. Per germline, CDR1 MGHDK and CDR2 SYGVNS. As DNA, the CDR3 is TGTGCCAGCAGTGCAGGGAAGAAGCAGTTCTTC. Its protein is CASSAGKKQFF.

This clonotype has at least ten counts. This sequence joins TRBV12-3 or TRBV12-4 and TRBJ2-2, with a tentative D call TRBD2 (5 bases). V lost 6 bases, J lost 3 bases, and 8 bases lay in between. This CDR3 spans 13 amino acids. The CDR3 is CASRGSDTGELFF. Written as DNA, the CDR3 is TGTGCCAGCAGGGGTAGCGACACCGGGGAGCTGTTTTTT.

The chain uses TRBV20-1 and TRBJ2-3; 11 bases map to TRBD2. The V gene end was trimmed by 0 bases and the J gene end by 5 bases; junction bases not matched to a gene: 7. The CDR3 has 16 amino acids. Germline V gene data show CDR1 as DFQATT and CDR2 as SNEGSKA (reference sequence). The DNA for the CDR3 is TGCAGTGCTAGAGATGGGGCTAGCGGGGGGTTAGATACGCAGTATTTT. It is translated as CSARDGASGGLDTQYF.

This clonotype appeared many times. V is TRBV7-2 and J is TRBJ2-5; D tentatively fits TRBD1 or TRBD2 (5 bases each). With 4 bases removed from V and 2 bases from J, the gap between germline ends came to 17 bases. From germline, CDR1 is SGHTA and CDR2 FQGNSA. The CDR3 has 16 residues. In nucleotides, the CDR3 is TGTGCCAGCAGCTCCCCCCGGGGCCTATTGCAAGAGACCCAGTACTTC. Encoded protein: CASSSPRGLLQETQYF. The full variable domain, with the rest looked up from reference TRBV7-2 and TRBJ2-5, is GAGVSQSPSNKVTEKGKDVELRCDPISGHTALYWYRQSLGQGLEFLIYFQGNSAPDKSGLPSDRFSAERTGGSVSTLTIQRTQQEDSAVYLCASSSPRGLLQETQYFGPGTRLLVL.

This clonotype was picked up a small number of times. This chain joins TRBV15 and TRBJ2-5; 9 positions match TRBD2. Germline V CDR1 and CDR2: LNHNV, YYDKDF (reference sequence). This CDR3 has 19 residues. After removal of 0 bases from V and 2 bases from J, the junction contained 13 bases not matched to a gene. CDR3 nucleotides: TGTGCCACCAGCAGAGAGCGCAGGGGAACTAGCGGGCGTCAAGAGACCCAGTACTTC. It translates to CATSRERRGTSGRQETQYF.

The J gene is TRBJ2-3, the V gene TRBV11-2; no clear D. Germline CDR1 is SGHAT and CDR2 is FQNNGV. This CDR3 is built from 14 residues. V was pared by 1 base and J by 4 bases, with 9 bases between. CDR3 bases: TGTGCCAGCAGCTTAGTAGGGAACCCAGATACGCAGTATTTT. Amino acid sequence: CASSLVGNPDTQYF.

This clonotype has a single count. This sequence joins TRBV18 and TRBJ2-5; no definite D call. In germline, CDR1 is KGHSH, CDR2 LQKENI. This CDR3 has 14 residues. Trimming removed 1 base at V and 4 bases at J, with 10 bases between. The CDR3 DNA reads TGTGCCAGCTCACCACAGCCAGTATCAGAGACCCAGTACTTC. It is translated as CASSPQPVSETQYF.

This chain joins TRBV29-1 and TRBJ2-1, with D unresolved. The CDR3 has 15 residues. Trimming left V 4 bases short and J 3 bases short, with 16 bases between. Germline loops: CDR1 SQVTM, CDR2 ANQGSEA. The CDR3 here is CSVVSSLGLYNEQFF. CDR3 coding DNA: TGCAGCGTTGTATCGAGTTTGGGCCTCTACAATGAGCAGTTCTTC.